These T cell receptor beta chains were read from a single sample in a study of cytomegalovirus exposure and HLA in healthy donors. Here immunoSEQ multiplex PCR was the method, and the copy in TCRdb shows in-frame clones only, minus some. The repertoire holds around 120,000 clones, less than 85% seen once, with 15% to 20% in the top ten. Sequencing was performed on PBMCs. The receptors were gathered from a man aged 50-59 years in good health and CMV-seropositive. Each CDR3 is given with its conserved first and last residue. D genes are given only for firm matches. Only some rows state a clone size, as once, few, many or a class for expanded clones.

J | length | size | V | D | CDR3 | DNA
TRBJ2-3 | 15 | once | TRBV5-1 | TRBD1 | CASSFSDRATDTQYF | TGCGCCAGCAGCTTTTCGGACAGGGCAACAGATACGCAGTATTTT
TRBJ2-1 | 17 | NA | TRBV4-3 | TRBD1 | CASSQKGGQGNYNEQFF | TGCGCCAGCAGCCAAAAGGGGGGACAGGGCAACTACAATGAGCAGTTCTTC
TRBJ2-7 | 14 | NA | TRBV5-1 | TRBD1 | CASSLTPGGDEQYF | TGCGCCAGCAGCTTGACTCCAGGGGGCGACGAGCAGTACTTC
TRBJ2-7 | 15 | NA | TRBV5-1 | TRBD1 | CASSFRGQAPNEQYF | TGCGCCAGCAGCTTCAGGGGACAGGCCCCCAACGAGCAGTACTTC
TRBJ2-1 | 16 | once | TRBV7-2 | TRBD2 | CASSASQTSGAGDEFF | TGTGCCAGCAGCGCTTCCCAGACTAGCGGGGCCGGCGATGAGTTCTTC
TRBJ2-5 | 15 | NA | TRBV18 | TRBD1 | CASSPGQGNEETQYF | TGTGCCAGCTCACCAGGACAGGGAAACGAAGAGACCCAGTACTTC
TRBJ1-6 | 13 | NA | TRBV6-6 | NA | CASSDDSNSPLHF | TGTGCCAGCAGTGACGACAGTAATTCACCCCTCCACTTT
TRBJ2-7 | 12 | NA | TRBV11-3 | TRBD1 | CASSLRTGEQYF | TGTGCCAGCAGCTTAAGGACAGGCGAGCAGTACTTC
TRBJ2-7 | 14 | NA | TRBV19 | TRBD1 | CASRVRDRGEEQYF | TGTGCCAGTAGGGTACGGGACAGGGGAGAAGAGCAGTACTTC
TRBJ1-2 | 16 | NA | TRBV5-4 | NA | CASSLAATRGNYGYTF | TGTGCCAGCAGCTTGGCCGCGACCCGAGGAAACTATGGCTACACCTTC
TRBJ2-1 | 16 | NA | TRBV6-1 | TRBD2 | CASSEEASGMYNEQFF | TGTGCCAGCAGTGAAGAGGCCAGCGGGATGTACAATGAGCAGTTCTTC
TRBJ2-1 | 16 | NA | TRBV15 | TRBD2 | CATRRGDSGPSNEQFF | TGTGCCACCAGGAGAGGGGATAGCGGGCCCTCCAATGAGCAGTTCTTC
TRBJ1-3 | 15 | NA | TRBV10-1 | NA | CASTEGASSGNTIYF | TGCGCCAGCACCGAAGGAGCGTCCTCTGGAAACACCATATATTTT
TRBJ2-7 | 14 | NA | TRBV6-1 | TRBD2 | CASSDSGLAGFGWF | TGTGCCAGCAGTGACTCGGGACTAGCGGGATTCGGCTGGTTC
TRBJ2-2 | 16 | NA | TRBV15 | TRBD2 | CATSRALAGGAGELFF | TGTGCCACCAGCAGAGCACTAGCGGGGGGCGCCGGGGAGCTGTTTTTT
TRBJ2-1 | 16 | few | TRBV11-3 | TRBD2 | CASSLVPGGYYNEQFF | TGTGCCAGCAGCTTAGTGCCGGGAGGGTACTACAATGAGCAGTTCTTC
TRBJ1-2 | 15 | NA | TRBV5-1 | NA | CASSLMTGGRDGYTF | TGCGCCAGCAGCTTGATGACAGGCGGGAGGGATGGCTACACCTTC